This TCR beta chain was identified during a study of identical twins (dated by TCRdb to the mid-2010s). For the wider study: TCR alpha and beta repertoires from monozygotic twins, unrelated adults of various ages and cord blood were deep-sequenced to test whether fetal clonotypes persist. Replicate twin experiments were performed at different times using different library preparation protocols to rule out contamination. Results and caveats for the whole study, not just this receptor: The excess sharing between twins in beta out-of-frame sequences was weaker because fewer shared sequences reduced the signal-to-noise ratio. Because the same donors could not be followed over many years, conclusions were based on cross-sectional statistical analysis. Zero-insertion analyses could be partly confounded by invariant T cells such as MAIT and iNKT, although diverse VJ usage argued against such confounding for most clonotypes. Abundant cord blood beta clonotypes had fewer insertions, young adult naive repertoires showed a similar but weaker trend, and memory repertoires showed no such trend. Compared with coincidental sharing between unrelated individuals, out-of-frame TCR alpha sequences shared between twins showed an excess of sequences with low generation probability. In monozygotic twins, recombination models systematically underestimated out-of-frame TCR alpha sharing, but the models matched the sharing seen between unrelated individuals.

Every donor in the study was a healthy Caucasian. The twin cohort comprised three pairs of female monozygotic twins, all aged about 18 to 29 years. CD4+ and CD8+ T cell populations were isolated with positive isolation kits from Invitrogen. V has 2 bases trimmed and J has 7 bases trimmed; junction bases matching no gene number 7. The CDR3 goes from the cysteine to the phenylalanine over 16 residues. Only the CDR3 part of the read is kept: 48 bases, read in frame from the first base. CDR1 is given as SGHTA and CDR2 as FQGNSA, both from the germline V gene. Libraries were built with 5' RACE. The sequencing machine was an Illumina HiSeq 2000. Template switching added a universal primer binding site, and the final cDNA carried a unique molecular identifier that allowed TCR cDNA molecules to be counted accurately. First-strand cDNA for TCR alpha and beta chains was synthesized from specific primers in the conserved constant-segment region. To control for contamination, each cDNA library was double barcoded with a SMART-Mk sample barcode plus Illumina barcodes. TruSeq adapter sequences, together with Illumina sample barcodes, were added in two successive PCR steps. TCR alpha and beta cDNA libraries were sequenced on the Illumina HiSeq platform with custom primers. The original pipeline was this. Raw reads were processed with MiGEC to extract unique molecular identifiers, and MiXCR was used to determine CDR3 positions. For each individual, recombination models were inferred using an EM algorithm with the repgenHMM and IGoR tools. The tcR package in R was used for shared clonotype analysis, with sharing normalized by the product of cloneset sizes. To study raw recombination without the effects of thymic and clonal selection, out-of-frame nonproductive sequences were analyzed. TCRdb passed the public sequencing reads through fastp at Q25 and MiXCR, retaining productive beta sequences. Every entry covers one CDR3 protein and lists the most common genes and DNA from its rows. These V and J calls are TCRdb output, not the study's own analysis. The sample yields about 520,000 distinct CDR3 sequences; 20% to 25% were counted once. The ten largest clones take up around 0.91% of the sample.

This clonotype was recorded a few times. No cognate antigen has been identified for it. No per-base quality is available; no much larger clone lies one base away. These data were also reused for a study on T cells expressing NK-cell markers. The second study, in turn, reports: Three sorted T-cell subsets (CD3+CD56+NKG2C+, CD3+CD56+NKG2C- and CD3+CD56-NKG2C+) from roughly 8 donors had their TCR beta-chain repertoires profiled. Among the eight sequenced donors, seven were HCMV-seropositive and one was HCMV-seronegative. In several experiments an anti-gammadeltaTCR antibody was added to restrict sorting to alphabetaTCR-expressing T cells. In six donors, the dominant CD3+CD56+NKG2C+ clonotypes ranked among the top 10 CD8+ clonotypes, making up 1.0-7.0% of CD8+ T cells. Those dominant clonotypes were again the most abundant among CD3+CD56-NKG2C+ cells in a few donors, at roughly 28.3-65%. Whether the expanded NKG2C-expressing T cell clones were specific for HCMV antigens was left unclear. The study sequenced eight donors, all healthy volunteers chosen at random: three men and five women. To determine HCMV serostatus, a commercial ELISA kit was used to detect HCMV-specific IgG in serum. MIGEC was used to demultiplex reads and group the reads by UMI, and MiTCR was used to assemble and quantify clonotypes. To exclude erroneous sequences, any TCR cDNA sequence not supported by at least two reads was discarded. The tcR package was used for downstream repertoire analysis, with clonotypes matched between fractions based on CDR3 nucleotide sequence plus V segment. Antigen specificity was annotated against VDJdb with VDJmatch, allowing one amino acid substitution in CDR3.

The source of this sequence is a woman aged 18-30 years in good health. Material: CD4+ T cells sorted from blood. The chain is assembled from TRBV7-2 and TRBJ2-7, and TRBD2 matches 14 of the central bases. The nucleotide sequence is given as TGTGCCAGCAGCTTACAGGGGACTAGCGGGAGACGGGAGCAGTACTTC. Its protein product is CASSLQGTSGRREQYF.